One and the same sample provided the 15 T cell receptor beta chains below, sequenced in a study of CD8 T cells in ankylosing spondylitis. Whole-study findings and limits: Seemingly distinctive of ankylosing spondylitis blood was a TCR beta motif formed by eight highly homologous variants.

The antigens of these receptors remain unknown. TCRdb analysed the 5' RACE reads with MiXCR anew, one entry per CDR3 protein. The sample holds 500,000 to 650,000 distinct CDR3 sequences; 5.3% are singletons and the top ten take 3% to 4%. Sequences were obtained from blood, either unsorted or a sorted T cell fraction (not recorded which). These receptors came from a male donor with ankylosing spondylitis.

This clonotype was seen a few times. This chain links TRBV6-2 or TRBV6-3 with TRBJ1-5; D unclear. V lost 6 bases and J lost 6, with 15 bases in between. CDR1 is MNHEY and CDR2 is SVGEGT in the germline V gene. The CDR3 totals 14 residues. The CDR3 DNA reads TGTGCCAGCAGCAGCCTGCCAGCGCCTCAGCCCCAGCATTTT. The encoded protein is CASSSLPAPQPQHF.

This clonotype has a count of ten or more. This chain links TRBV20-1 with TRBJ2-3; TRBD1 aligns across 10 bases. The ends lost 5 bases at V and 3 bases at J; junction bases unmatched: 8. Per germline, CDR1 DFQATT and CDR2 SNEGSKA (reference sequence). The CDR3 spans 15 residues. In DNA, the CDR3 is TGCAGTGCTGACCTACCGGGACAGGGGACAGATACGCAGTATTTT. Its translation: CSADLPGQGTDTQYF.

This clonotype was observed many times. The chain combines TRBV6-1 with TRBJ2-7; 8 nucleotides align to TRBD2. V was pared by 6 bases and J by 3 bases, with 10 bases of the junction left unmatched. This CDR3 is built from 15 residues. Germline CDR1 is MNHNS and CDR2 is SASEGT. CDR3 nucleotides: TGTGCCAGCAGACGCCAAGCGGGGGAGCTCTACGAGCAGTACTTC. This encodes CASRRQAGELYEQYF.

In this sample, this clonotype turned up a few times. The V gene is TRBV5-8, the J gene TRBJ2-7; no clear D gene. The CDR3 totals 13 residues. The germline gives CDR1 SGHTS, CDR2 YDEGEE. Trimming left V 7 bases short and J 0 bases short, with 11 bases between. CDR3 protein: CASDGGLSYEQYF. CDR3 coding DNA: TGTGCCAGCGACGGTGGGCTCTCCTACGAGCAGTACTTC.

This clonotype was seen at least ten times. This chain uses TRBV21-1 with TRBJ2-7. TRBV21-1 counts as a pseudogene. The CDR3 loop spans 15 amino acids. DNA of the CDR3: TGTGCCAGCAGCAAAGGTGGACCTCTTTACTACGAGCAGTACTTC. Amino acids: CASSKGGPLYYEQYF.

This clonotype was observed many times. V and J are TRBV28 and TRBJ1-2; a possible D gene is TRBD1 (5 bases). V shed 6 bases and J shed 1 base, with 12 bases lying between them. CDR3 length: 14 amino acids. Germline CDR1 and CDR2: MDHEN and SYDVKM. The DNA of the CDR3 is TGTGCCAGCAGCCCAGGACACTTTAACTATGGCTACACCTTC. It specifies CASSPGHFNYGYTF.

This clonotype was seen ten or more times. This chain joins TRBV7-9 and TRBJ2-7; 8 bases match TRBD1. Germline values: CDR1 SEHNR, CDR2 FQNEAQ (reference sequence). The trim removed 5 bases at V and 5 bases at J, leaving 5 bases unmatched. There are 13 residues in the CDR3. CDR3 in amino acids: CASSLGQGNEQYF. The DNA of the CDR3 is TGTGCCAGCAGCCTCGGACAGGGAAACGAGCAGTACTTC.

CDR3 in amino acids: CASRDTGSNEKLFF. CDR3 nucleotides: TGTGCCAGCAGGGATACAGGGAGTAATGAAAAACTGTTTTTT. The chain employs TRBV25-1 and TRBJ1-4, with D possibly TRBD1 on 6 matching bases. V lost 6 bases, J lost 4 bases, and 12 bases lay in between. The CDR3 length is 14 residues. Germline V lookup: CDR1 MGHDK, CDR2 SYGVNS. Full variable domain (rest looked up from reference TRBV25-1 and TRBJ1-4): EADIYQTPRYLVIGTGKKITLECSQTMGHDKMYWYQQDPGMELHLIHYSYGVNSTEKGDLSSESTVSRIRTEHFPLTLESARPSHTSQYLCASRDTGSNEKLFFGSGTQLSVL.

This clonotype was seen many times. The CDR3 DNA reads TGTGCCAGCAGCCCCAACCCCATGGGAGCCCTATACGAGCAGTACTTC. It translates to CASSPNPMGALYEQYF. The V gene is TRBV11-2, the J gene TRBJ2-7, with D possibly being TRBD2 (5 bases). From germline, CDR1 is SGHAT and CDR2 FQNNGV. The CDR3 runs 16 residues. V was trimmed by 5 bases and J by 4 bases, leaving 21 bases between them.

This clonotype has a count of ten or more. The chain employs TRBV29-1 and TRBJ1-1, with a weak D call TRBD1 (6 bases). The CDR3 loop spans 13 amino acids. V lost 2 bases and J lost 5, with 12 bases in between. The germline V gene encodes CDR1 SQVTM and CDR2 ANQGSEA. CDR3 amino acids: CSVELTGRTEAFF. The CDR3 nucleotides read TGCAGCGTTGAACTAACAGGGCGGACTGAAGCTTTCTTT. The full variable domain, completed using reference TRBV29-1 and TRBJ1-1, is SAVISQKPSRDICQRGTSLTIQCQVDSQVTMMFWYRQQPGQSLTLIATANQGSEATYESGFVIDKFPISRPNLTFSTLTVSNMSPEDSSIYLCSVELTGRTEAFFGQGTRLTVV.

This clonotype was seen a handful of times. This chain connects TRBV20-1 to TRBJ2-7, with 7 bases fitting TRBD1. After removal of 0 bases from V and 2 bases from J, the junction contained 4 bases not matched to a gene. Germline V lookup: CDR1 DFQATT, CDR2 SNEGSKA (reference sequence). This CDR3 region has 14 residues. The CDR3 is CSARDSDRAYEQYF. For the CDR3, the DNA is TGCAGTGCTAGAGATTCCGACAGGGCCTACGAGCAGTACTTC.

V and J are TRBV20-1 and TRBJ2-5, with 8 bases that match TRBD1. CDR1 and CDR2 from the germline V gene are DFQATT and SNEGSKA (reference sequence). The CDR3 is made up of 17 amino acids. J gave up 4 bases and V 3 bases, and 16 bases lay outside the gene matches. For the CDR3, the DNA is TGCAGTGCTAGCCCCCCCCGGCAGGGGGCGGTTGGAGAGACCCAGTACTTC. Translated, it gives CSASPPRQGAVGETQYF.

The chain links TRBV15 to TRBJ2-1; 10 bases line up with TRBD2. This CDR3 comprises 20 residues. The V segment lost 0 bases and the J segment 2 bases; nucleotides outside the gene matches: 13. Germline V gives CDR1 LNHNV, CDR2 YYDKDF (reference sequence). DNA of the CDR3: TGTGCCACCAGCAGAGAGGGCAGCGGGAGGGCCGTATCGGCCTACAATGAGCAGTTCTTC. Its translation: CATSREGSGRAVSAYNEQFF.

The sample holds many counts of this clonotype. The CDR3 region is CASSQAPPPGQPQHF. In DNA form, the CDR3 reads TGCGCCAGCAGCCAAGCTCCCCCCCCAGGTCAGCCCCAGCATTTT. The chain links TRBV4-1 to TRBJ1-5; D gene unclear. Trimming stripped 1 base from V and 6 bases from J, with 13 bases between. Germline lookup yields CDR1 MGHRA and CDR2 YSYEKL. This CDR3 contains 15 residues.

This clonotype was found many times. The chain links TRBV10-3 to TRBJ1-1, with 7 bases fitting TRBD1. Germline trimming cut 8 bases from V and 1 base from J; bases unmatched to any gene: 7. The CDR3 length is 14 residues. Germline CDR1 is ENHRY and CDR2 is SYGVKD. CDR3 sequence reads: CAIERGGRNTEAFF. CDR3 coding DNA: TGTGCCATCGAGAGAGGGGGCCGGAACACTGAAGCTTTCTTT.